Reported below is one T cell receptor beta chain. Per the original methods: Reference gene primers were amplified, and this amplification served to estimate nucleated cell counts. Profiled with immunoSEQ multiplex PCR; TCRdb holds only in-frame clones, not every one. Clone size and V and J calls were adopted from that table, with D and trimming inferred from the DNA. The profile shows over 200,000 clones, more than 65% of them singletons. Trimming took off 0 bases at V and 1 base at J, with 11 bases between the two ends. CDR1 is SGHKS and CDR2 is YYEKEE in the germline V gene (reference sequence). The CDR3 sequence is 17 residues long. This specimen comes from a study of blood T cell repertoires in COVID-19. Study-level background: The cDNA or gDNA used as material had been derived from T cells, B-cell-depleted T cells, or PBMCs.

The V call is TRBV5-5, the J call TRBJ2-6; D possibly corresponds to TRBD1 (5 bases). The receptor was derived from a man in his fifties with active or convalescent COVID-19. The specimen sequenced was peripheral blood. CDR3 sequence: CASSLVVAGSGANVLTF. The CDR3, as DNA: TGTGCCAGCAGCTTGGTAGTTGCAGGGTCTGGGGCCAACGTCCTGACTTTC.